What follows are 23 T cell receptor beta chains derived from one specimen sequenced in a study of spatial heterogeneity in lung cancer. TCRdb redid the calling of the 5' RACE reads with MiXCR, one entry per CDR3 protein. The top ten hold 9.8% of the sample, which has fewer than 18,000 distinct CDR3 sequences, about 3.9% seen once. Time point described: sample taken at primary tumor resection. The specimen was normal lung tissue next to the tumor, collected at surgery. All receptors derive from a male donor with early-stage non-small cell lung cancer.

This clonotype has a count of ten or more. This beta chain came through as a stray read in a library set up for alpha chains, and its size says little. Here the CDR3 DNA reads TGCAGCGTTCCCGGGGAGGGTGTCTACAATGAGCAGTTCTTC. Translating gives CSVPGEGVYNEQFF. V gene TRBV29-1 combines with J gene TRBJ2-1, with 7 bases identical to TRBD2. The CDR3 totals 14 residues. The trim removed 5 bases at V and 3 bases at J, leaving 7 bases unmatched. Germline V lookup: CDR1 SQVTM, CDR2 ANQGSEA.

Details on this clonotype: This beta chain slipped into a library made for alpha chains as a stray read, so its size is not meaningful. The rearrangement joins TRBV30 to TRBJ1-1; D is ambiguous. Trimming pared 2 bases from V and 4 bases from J, leaving 14 bases between. Germline V lookup: CDR1 GTSNPN, CDR2 SVGIG (reference sequence). This CDR3 is built from 14 residues. The CDR3, as DNA: TGTGCCTGGAGTCTTAGTGGCCTTGGCACTGAAGCTTTCTTT. It translates to CAWSLSGLGTEAFF. Drawing the rest from reference TRBV30 and TRBJ1-1, the complete variable domain is SQTIHQWPATLVQPVGSPLSLECTVEGTSNPNLYWYRQAAGRGLQLLFYSVGIGQISSEVPQNLSASRPQDRQFILSSKKLLLSDSGFYLCAWSLSGLGTEAFFGQGTRLTVV.

This clonotype was detected ten times or more. A library made for alpha chains picked up this beta chain off target, so its size means little. The chain joins TRBV15 to TRBJ2-1, with D uncertain. This CDR3 is 13 amino acids long. Germline V gives CDR1 LNHNV, CDR2 YYDKDF (reference sequence). V gave up 2 bases and J gave up 10 bases, with 12 bases separating them. DNA for the CDR3: TGTGCCACCAGCAGACCAACGCGACTCGAGCAGTTCTTC. Its translation is CATSRPTRLEQFF.

This clonotype appeared many times. This beta chain represents an off-target read in a library built for alpha chains; its size is of limited meaning. J is TRBJ1-5 and V is TRBV7-8; D gene ambiguous. Germline V gene lookup returns CDR1 SGHVS and CDR2 FQNEAQ. The CDR3 is made up of 13 amino acids. V lost 1 base, J lost 5 bases, and 6 bases lay in between. The CDR3 nucleotides are TGTGCCAGCAGCTTAGGCCGGTATCAGCCCCAGCATTTT. Its protein product is CASSLGRYQPQHF.

This clonotype was seen ten or more times. The size of this beta chain means little, since it is a stray read in a library made for alpha chains. The V call is TRBV10-3, the J call TRBJ1-1; 10 nucleotides match TRBD1. This CDR3 has 13 amino acids. The V gene's germline CDR1 is ENHRY and CDR2 SYGVKD. The junction had 2 bases not matched to a gene; V was cut back by 10 bases and J by 0 bases. This CDR3 reads CATGQGLNTEAFF. The CDR3 DNA follows: TGTGCCACGGGACAGGGGCTGAACACTGAAGCTTTCTTT.

This clonotype has just a few counts. Since it is a stray read in a library aimed at alpha chains, this beta chain has a size that is not meaningful. V usage is TRBV2 and J usage is TRBJ1-1, with D maybe TRBD1 (6 bases). Germline assignment: CDR1 SNHLY and CDR2 FYNNEI. V was trimmed by 10 bases and J by 4 bases, leaving 22 bases between them. The CDR3 spans 15 residues. The CDR3 bases are TGTGCCACGGGGGCCAGGGGAGGGTCTACCACTGAAGCTTTCTTT. It yields the protein CATGARGGSTTEAFF.

This clonotype showed up many times. This beta chain is off target for a library built for alpha chains, so its abundance means little. This chain links TRBV7-2 with TRBJ2-3, with 9 bases aligning to TRBD2. Germline V lookup: CDR1 SGHTA, CDR2 FQGNSA. V shed 3 bases, J shed 0 bases, and the junction held 4 bases outside the gene matches. The CDR3 runs 16 residues. As DNA, the CDR3 is TGTGCCAGCAGCTTTTTAGCGGGAGTAAGCACAGATACGCAGTATTTT. Its protein is CASSFLAGVSTDTQYF.

This clonotype was seen repeatedly, ten times or more. This beta chain turned up in a library designed for alpha chains; as an off-target read, its abundance says little. V usage is TRBV2 and J usage is TRBJ2-3; TRBD2 agrees at 7 bases. The V gene's germline CDR1 is SNHLY and CDR2 FYNNEI. The CDR3 extends over 16 amino acids. The J segment lost 2 bases and the V segment lost 3 bases, leaving 8 bases of the junction unmatched. CDR3 DNA: TGTGCCAGCAGTGAGAGTCTAGCGGACCCCACAGATACGCAGTATTTT. It is translated as CASSESLADPTDTQYF.

This clonotype was seen repeatedly, ten times or more. This beta chain slipped into a library made for alpha chains as a stray read, so its size is not meaningful. CDR3: CSASGLADFYEQYF. The CDR3, as DNA: TGCAGTGCTTCGGGACTAGCGGACTTCTACGAGCAGTACTTC. The chain joins TRBV20-1 to TRBJ2-7, with 11 bases that match TRBD2. V was pared by 5 bases and J by 3 bases, with 6 bases of the junction left unmatched. CDR1 is DFQATT and CDR2 is SNEGSKA in the germline V gene (reference sequence). The CDR3 runs 14 residues.

This clonotype was counted at least ten times. This beta chain turned up in a library designed for alpha chains; as an off-target read, its abundance says little. The gene calls are TRBV20-1 and TRBJ2-3; D may correspond to TRBD1 or TRBD2 (5 bases each). Trimming shortened V by 6 bases and J by 5 bases, and 9 bases separated the two germline ends. Germline CDR1 and CDR2: DFQATT and SNEGSKA (reference sequence). The CDR3 loop spans 11 amino acids. The CDR3 loop is CSAGPQDTQYF. The CDR3 DNA reads as TGCAGTGCGGGACCGCAAGATACGCAGTATTTT.

There are many counts of this clonotype. The library was built for alpha chains, so this beta chain is an off-target read and its size means little. The chain joins TRBV29-1 to TRBJ2-1, with D perhaps matching TRBD2 (6 bases). Germline V gene sequence: CDR1 SQVTM, CDR2 ANQGSEA. Trimming removed 6 bases from V and 0 bases from J, with 15 bases in between. This CDR3 is built from 15 residues. The CDR3 DNA reads TGCAGCGTCCCCAGCGGGTCAAGCTCCTACAATGAGCAGTTCTTC. Translating it yields CSVPSGSSSYNEQFF.

By share of the sample, this clonotype is medium-sized. This beta chain slipped into a library made for alpha chains as a stray read, so its size is not meaningful. This chain connects TRBV29-1 to TRBJ2-2; the D gene is possibly TRBD2 (5 bases). The CDR3 loop spans 14 amino acids. Between the trimmed V and J ends, which lost 7 bases and 4 bases, there was a span of 16 bases. The germline gives CDR1 SQVTM, CDR2 ANQGSEA. The CDR3 is CSANPGSGTGELFF. DNA for the CDR3: TGCAGCGCAAACCCGGGATCCGGCACCGGGGAGCTGTTTTTT.

This clonotype was picked up many times. This beta chain was picked up by a library intended for alpha chains and is off target, so its count carries little meaning. The chain joins TRBV12-3 or TRBV12-4 to TRBJ2-4; maybe TRBD1 (6 bases). The germline V and J ends were trimmed by 5 bases and 1 base, with 15 bases remaining between them. The CDR3 contains 16 residues. As DNA, the CDR3 is TGTGCCAGCAGTAGCGCAGGGGTAGACGCCAAAAACATTCAGTACTTC. Protein sequence: CASSSAGVDAKNIQYF.

This clonotype was counted a few times. A library made for alpha chains picked up this beta chain off target, so its size means little. V gene TRBV7-2 combines with J gene TRBJ2-3; 10 bases align to TRBD2. Germline CDR1 SGHTA, CDR2 FQGNSA. V trimming: 6 bases; J trimming: 0 bases; junction bases outside the gene matches: 9. The CDR3 extends over 17 amino acids. CDR3 bases: TGTGCCAGCAGTCCACTTCTAGCGGGGGCTAGCACAGATACGCAGTATTTT. Protein sequence: CASSPLLAGASTDTQYF.

This clonotype was detected many times. This beta chain was picked up by a library intended for alpha chains and is off target, so its count carries little meaning. The CDR3: CASRSLGYQPQHF. The CDR3 nucleotides are TGTGCCAGCAGGTCCTTGGGCTATCAGCCCCAGCATTTT. This rearrangement joins TRBV28 to TRBJ1-5; no clear D. Trimming took 6 bases from V and 5 from J, leaving 11 bases between them. This CDR3 is 13 amino acids long. Germline V CDR1 and CDR2: MDHEN, SYDVKM.

This clonotype was picked up many times. The size of this beta chain means little, since it is a stray read in a library made for alpha chains. In nucleotides, the CDR3 is TGTGCCAGCAGTGCCCCGGGACAGAAGAGCAATCAGCCCCAGCATTTT. Translating gives CASSAPGQKSNQPQHF. J is TRBJ1-5 and V is TRBV28, with 7 bases lining up with TRBD1. V shed 5 bases and J 1 base; nucleotides not matched to a gene: 8. Germline V gene data show CDR1 as MDHEN and CDR2 as SYDVKM. CDR3 length: 16 residues.

This clonotype has ten or more counts. Because the library targeted alpha chains, this beta chain is an off-target read whose size means little. The chain couples TRBV7-9 to TRBJ2-2, with TRBD2 matching over 12 bases. After removal of 5 bases from V and 4 bases from J, the junction contained 8 bases not matched to a gene. CDR1 SEHNR and CDR2 FQNEAQ come from the germline V gene (reference sequence). This CDR3 has 17 amino acids. DNA for the CDR3: TGTGCCAGCAGCCCGTGGGGGACTAGCGGGCCCACCGGGGAGCTGTTTTTT. Encoded protein: CASSPWGTSGPTGELFF.

This clonotype was seen repeatedly, ten times or more. This beta chain came through as a stray read in a library set up for alpha chains, and its size says little. This sequence joins TRBV4-1 and TRBJ2-1; 11 nucleotides align to TRBD2. CDR3 length: 15 amino acids. The germline gives CDR1 MGHRA, CDR2 YSYEKL. V was clipped by 5 bases and J by 5 bases; unmatched bases: 5. CDR3 DNA: TGCGCCAGCAGCTTGACTAGCGGGGCAGACAATGAGCAGTTCTTC. Translation gives CASSLTSGADNEQFF.

This clonotype came up many times. This beta chain is a stray sequence in a library constructed for alpha chains; its clone size is not meaningful. V and J are TRBV10-3 and TRBJ1-1, with 12 bases aligning to TRBD1. The V gene's germline CDR1 is ENHRY and CDR2 SYGVKD. Trimming cost V 3 bases and J 1 base; bases outside gene matches: 6. The CDR3 totals 17 residues. The CDR3 nucleotides are TGTGCCATCAGTGAAGGGGGACAGGGGGCGTGGAACACTGAAGCTTTCTTT. Translation gives CAISEGGQGAWNTEAFF.

This clonotype appeared many times. The library was built for alpha chains, so this beta chain is an off-target read and its size means little. The chain employs TRBV18 and TRBJ1-4; D perhaps matches TRBD1 (6 bases). V was cut by 1 base and J by 6 bases, with 12 bases left in between. Germline V lookup: CDR1 KGHSH, CDR2 LQKENI. The CDR3 is 15 amino acids. CDR3 coding DNA: TGTGCCAGCTCACCACGAGGGGCAGGGGATGAAAAACTGTTTTTT. It translates to CASSPRGAGDEKLFF.

This clonotype has ten or more counts. In a library made to pick up alpha chains, this beta chain is a stray read with a size that means little. This chain links TRBV10-3 with TRBJ2-7; D is perhaps TRBD1 (7 bases). Germline loops: CDR1 ENHRY, CDR2 SYGVKD. The CDR3 has 15 amino acids. Between the trimmed V and J ends, which lost 2 bases and 3 bases, there was a span of 14 bases. This CDR3 reads CAISEMAGGHYEQYF. The CDR3 coding sequence is TGTGCCATCAGTGAGATGGCAGGGGGGCACTACGAGCAGTACTTC.

This clonotype was observed at least ten times. Little can be read into the size of this beta chain, an off-target read in a library designed for alpha chains. The CDR3 region is CASRSNGDLTSRNEAFF. The CDR3 region has the DNA TGTGCCAGCAGATCAAACGGGGATCTCACAAGTCGGAATGAAGCTTTCTTT. The chain couples TRBV25-1 to TRBJ1-1; no definite D call. The CDR3 totals 17 residues. Germline CDR1 reads MGHDK; CDR2 reads SYGVNS. The V end lost 6 bases, the J end lost 7 bases, and 27 bases lay between the germline ends.

This clonotype was observed many times. This beta chain lies outside the target of a library built for alpha chains; its clone size means little. The chain recombines TRBV11-1 with TRBJ2-7; 13 nucleotides line up with TRBD2. Trimming at V came to 5 bases and at J to 0 bases, leaving 16 bases not matched to a gene. The CDR3 spans 20 residues. CDR1 and CDR2 (germline): SGHAT, FQDESV (reference sequence). CDR3 DNA: TGTGCCAGCAGCCAACTAGCGGGAGGGCTCGCCCGCTCAAGCTCCTACGAGCAGTACTTC. It encodes CASSQLAGGLARSSSYEQYF.